This passage covers 3 T cell receptor beta chains from one sample sequenced in a study of follicular helper T cells after annual influenza vaccination. Data came from immunoSEQ multiplex PCR; TCRdb stores just in-frame clones and leaves some out. The data contain over 25,000 clones, roughly 80% of them singletons. The time point denotes: 2014-2015 season, pre-vaccination. The source material was CXCR5+ CD38- circulating T follicular helper cells from blood, sampled on the day of influenza vaccination. Subset denoted: circulating Tfh, non-naive CD4+CXCR5+PD-1+ (ICOS+CD38+ or ICOS-CD38-). The origin of the receptors is an adult who received the influenza vaccine.

The chain carries TRBV7-9 and TRBJ1-2; D uncertain. Per germline, CDR1 SEHNR and CDR2 FQNEAQ (reference sequence). The CDR3 consists of 16 residues. Trimming shortened V by 4 bases and J by 5 bases, and 20 bases separated the two germline ends. Written as DNA, the CDR3 is TGTGCCAGCAGCTCAGGAGAAACGGGAGAGCGGTATGGCTACACCTTC. Translated: CASSSGETGERYGYTF.

The J gene is TRBJ2-2, the V gene TRBV10-3; D is undetermined. V was clipped by 4 bases and J by 0 bases, with 6 bases between them. The V gene's germline CDR1 is ENHRY and CDR2 SYGVKD. The CDR3 is 14 residues long. The CDR3 bases are TGTGCCATCAGTGTCGTCGCGAACACCGGGGAGCTGTTTTTT. Translation gives CAISVVANTGELFF.

The chain employs TRBV11-2 and TRBJ2-5; D perhaps matches TRBD1 (5 bases). The J call may be incorrect, as the DNA end agrees better with TRBJ2-7. This CDR3 comprises 14 residues. Germline assignment: CDR1 SGHAT and CDR2 FQNNGV. This CDR3 is CASSLQGHSYEQYF. In DNA, the CDR3 is TGTGCCAGCAGCTTACAGGGTCACTCCTACGAGCAGTACTTC.